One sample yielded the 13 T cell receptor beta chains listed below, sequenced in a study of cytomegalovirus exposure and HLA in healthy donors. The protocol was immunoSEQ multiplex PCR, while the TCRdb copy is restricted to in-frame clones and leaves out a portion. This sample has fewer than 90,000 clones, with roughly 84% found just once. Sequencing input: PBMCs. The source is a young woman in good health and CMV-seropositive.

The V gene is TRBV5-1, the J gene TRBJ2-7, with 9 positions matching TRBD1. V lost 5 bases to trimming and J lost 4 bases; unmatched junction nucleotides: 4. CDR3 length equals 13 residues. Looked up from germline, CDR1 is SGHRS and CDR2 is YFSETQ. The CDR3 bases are TGCGCCAGCAGTACAGGGGGCGTTTACGAGCAGTACTTC. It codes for CASSTGGVYEQYF.

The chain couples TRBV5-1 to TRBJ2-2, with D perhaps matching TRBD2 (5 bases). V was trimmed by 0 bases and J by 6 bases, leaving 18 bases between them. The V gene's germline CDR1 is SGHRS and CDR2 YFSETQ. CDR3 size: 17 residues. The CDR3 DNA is TGCGCCAGCAGCTTGGACAGTCTGAGGGCAAGGGCCGGGGAGCTGTTTTTT. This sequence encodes CASSLDSLRARAGELFF.

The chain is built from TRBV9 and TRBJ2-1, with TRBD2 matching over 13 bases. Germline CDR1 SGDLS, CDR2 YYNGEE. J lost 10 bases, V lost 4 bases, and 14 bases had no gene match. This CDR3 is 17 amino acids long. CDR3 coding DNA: TGTGCCAGCAGCACCTCCGGGACTAGCGGGGCAGGGGGGGAGCAGTTCTTC. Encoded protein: CASSTSGTSGAGGEQFF. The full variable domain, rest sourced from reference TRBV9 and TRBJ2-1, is DSGVTQTPKHLITATGQRVTLRCSPRSGDLSVYWYQQSLDQGLQFLIQYYNGEERAKGNILERFSAQQFPDLHSELNLSSLELGDSALYFCASSTSGTSGAGGEQFFGPGTRLTVL.

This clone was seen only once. The CDR3: CASTWGGSGVRLAKNIQYF. CDR3 DNA sequence: TGTGCCAGCACCTGGGGCGGGTCGGGGGTACGCTTAGCCAAAAACATTCAGTACTTC. The chain is built from TRBV28 and TRBJ2-4; D might be TRBD2 (6 bases). Germline CDR1 is MDHEN and CDR2 is SYDVKM. V lost 7 bases, J lost 0 bases, and 25 bases lay in between. The CDR3 is made up of 19 amino acids.

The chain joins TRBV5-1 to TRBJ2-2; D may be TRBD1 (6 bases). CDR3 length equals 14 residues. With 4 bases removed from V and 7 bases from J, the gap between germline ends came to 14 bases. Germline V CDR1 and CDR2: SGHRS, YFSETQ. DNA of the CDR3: TGCGCCAGCAGCGTACAGGGTACCGGCGGGGAGCTGTTTTTT. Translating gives CASSVQGTGGELFF.

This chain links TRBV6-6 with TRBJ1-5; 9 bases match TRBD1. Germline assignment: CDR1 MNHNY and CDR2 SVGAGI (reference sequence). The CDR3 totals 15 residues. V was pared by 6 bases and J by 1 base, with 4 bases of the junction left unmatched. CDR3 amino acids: CASRDDRGSNQPQHF. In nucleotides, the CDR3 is TGTGCCAGCAGGGACGACAGGGGGAGCAATCAGCCCCAGCATTTT.

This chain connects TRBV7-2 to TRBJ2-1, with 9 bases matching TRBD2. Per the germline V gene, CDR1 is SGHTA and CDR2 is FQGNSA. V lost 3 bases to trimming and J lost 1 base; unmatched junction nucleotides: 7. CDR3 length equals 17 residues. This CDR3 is CASSFPRGGVSYNEQFF. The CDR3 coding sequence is TGTGCCAGCAGCTTCCCGCGGGGGGGAGTTTCCTACAATGAGCAGTTCTTC.

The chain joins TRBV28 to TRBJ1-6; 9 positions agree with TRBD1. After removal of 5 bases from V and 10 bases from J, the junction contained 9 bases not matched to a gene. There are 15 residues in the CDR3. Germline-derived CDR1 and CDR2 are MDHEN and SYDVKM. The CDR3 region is CASSAGTGWESPLHF. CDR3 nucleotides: TGTGCCAGCAGTGCCGGGACAGGGTGGGAATCACCCCTCCACTTT. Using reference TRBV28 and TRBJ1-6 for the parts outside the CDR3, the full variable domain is DVKVTQSSRYLVKRTGEKVFLECVQDMDHENMFWYRQDPGLGLRLIYFSYDVKMKEKGDIPEGYSVSREKKERFSLILESASTNQTSMYLCASSAGTGWESPLHFGNGTRLTVT.

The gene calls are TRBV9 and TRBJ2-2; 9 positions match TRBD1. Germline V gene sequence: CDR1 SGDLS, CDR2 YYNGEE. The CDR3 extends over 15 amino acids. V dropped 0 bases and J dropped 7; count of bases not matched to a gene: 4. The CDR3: CASSVVQGADGELFF. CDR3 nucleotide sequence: TGTGCCAGCAGCGTAGTACAGGGGGCTGACGGGGAGCTGTTTTTT.

The CDR3 region has the DNA TGTGCCAGTGGGGGACAGTCGAACACCGGGGAGCTGTTTTTT. It translates to CASGGQSNTGELFF. The rearrangement links TRBV19 to TRBJ2-2; TRBD1 aligns across 7 bases. The CDR3 covers 14 residues. CDR1 and CDR2 (germline): LNHDA, SQIVND (reference sequence). V lost 8 bases to trimming and J lost 0 bases; unmatched junction nucleotides: 3. The full variable domain, with the rest looked up from reference TRBV19 and TRBJ2-2, is DGGITQSPKYLFRKEGQNVTLSCEQNLNHDAMYWYRQDPGQGLRLIYYSQIVNDFQKGDIAEGYSVSREKKESFPLTVTSAQKNPTAFYLCASGGQSNTGELFFGEGSRLTVL.

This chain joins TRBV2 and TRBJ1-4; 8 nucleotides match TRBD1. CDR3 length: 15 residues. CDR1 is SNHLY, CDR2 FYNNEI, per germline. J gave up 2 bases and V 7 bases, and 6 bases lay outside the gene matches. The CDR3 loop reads CASNQRQGTNEKLFF. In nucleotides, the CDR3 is TGTGCCAGCAACCAACGACAGGGGACTAATGAAAAACTGTTTTTT.

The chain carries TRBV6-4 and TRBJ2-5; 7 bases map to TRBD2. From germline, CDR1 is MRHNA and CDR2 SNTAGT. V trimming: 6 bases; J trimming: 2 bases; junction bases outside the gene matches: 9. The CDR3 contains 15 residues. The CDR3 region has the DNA TGTGCCAGCAGCCCCTTTGGCGGGGGACAAGAGACCCAGTACTTC. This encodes CASSPFGGGQETQYF.

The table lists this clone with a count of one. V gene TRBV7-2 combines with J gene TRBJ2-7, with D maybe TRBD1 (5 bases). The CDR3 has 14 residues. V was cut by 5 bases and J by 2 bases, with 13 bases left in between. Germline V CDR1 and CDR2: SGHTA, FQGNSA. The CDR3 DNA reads TGTGCCAGCAGCCGCACGACAGTTCCCTACGAGCAGTACTTC. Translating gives CASSRTTVPYEQYF.